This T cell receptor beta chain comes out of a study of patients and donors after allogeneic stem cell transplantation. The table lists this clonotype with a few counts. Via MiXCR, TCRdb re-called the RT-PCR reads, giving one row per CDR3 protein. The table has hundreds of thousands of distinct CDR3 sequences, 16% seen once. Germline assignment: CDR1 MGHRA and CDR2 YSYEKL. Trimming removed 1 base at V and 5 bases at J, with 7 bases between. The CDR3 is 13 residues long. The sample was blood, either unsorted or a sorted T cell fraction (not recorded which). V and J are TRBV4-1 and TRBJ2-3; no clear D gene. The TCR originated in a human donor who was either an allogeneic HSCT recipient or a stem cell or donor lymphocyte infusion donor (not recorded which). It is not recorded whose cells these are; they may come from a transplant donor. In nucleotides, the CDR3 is TGCGCCAGCAGCCAAGTTGGTTTAGATACGCAGTATTTT. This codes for CASSQVGLDTQYF.